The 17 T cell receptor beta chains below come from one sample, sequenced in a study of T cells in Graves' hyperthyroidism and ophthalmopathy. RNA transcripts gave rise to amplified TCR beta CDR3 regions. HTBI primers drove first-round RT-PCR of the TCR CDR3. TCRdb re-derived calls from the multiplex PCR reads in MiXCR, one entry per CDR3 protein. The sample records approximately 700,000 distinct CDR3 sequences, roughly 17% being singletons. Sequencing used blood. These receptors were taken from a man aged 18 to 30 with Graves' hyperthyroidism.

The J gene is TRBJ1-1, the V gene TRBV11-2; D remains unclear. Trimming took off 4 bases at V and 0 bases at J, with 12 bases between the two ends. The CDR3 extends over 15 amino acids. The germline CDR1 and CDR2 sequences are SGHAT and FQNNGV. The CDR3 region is CASSSRRTVNTEAFF. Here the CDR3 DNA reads TGTGCCAGCAGCTCCCGAAGGACGGTGAACACTGAAGCTTTCTTT. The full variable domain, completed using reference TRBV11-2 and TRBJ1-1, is EAGVAQSPRYKIIEKRQSVAFWCNPISGHATLYWYQQILGQGPKLLIQFQNNGVVDDSQLPKDRFSAERLKGVDSTLKIQPAKLEDSAVYLCASSSRRTVNTEAFFGQGTRLTVV.

The CDR3 bases are TGTGCCAGCAGTCTTGTCCCCCTTGTGGCGGGAGTTGAGCAGTTCTTC. This sequence encodes CASSLVPLVAGVEQFF. V usage is TRBV27 and J usage is TRBJ2-1, with TRBD2 identical over 7 bases. This CDR3 is built from 16 residues. Germline CDR1 MNHEY, CDR2 SMNVEV (reference sequence). The trim removed 5 bases at V and 9 bases at J, leaving 16 bases unmatched.

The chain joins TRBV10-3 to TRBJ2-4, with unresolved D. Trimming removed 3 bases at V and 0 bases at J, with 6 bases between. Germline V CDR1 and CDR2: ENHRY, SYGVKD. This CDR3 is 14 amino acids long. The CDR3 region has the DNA TGTGCCATCAGTGAAAGCATAGCCAAAAACATTCAGTACTTC. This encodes CAISESIAKNIQYF.

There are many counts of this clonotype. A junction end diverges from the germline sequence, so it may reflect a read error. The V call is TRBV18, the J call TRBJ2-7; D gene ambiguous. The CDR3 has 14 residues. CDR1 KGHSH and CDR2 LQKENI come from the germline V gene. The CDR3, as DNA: TGTGCCAGCTCACCAAAGGACGCCTCCAACGAGCAGTACTTC. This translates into CASSPKDASNEQYF.

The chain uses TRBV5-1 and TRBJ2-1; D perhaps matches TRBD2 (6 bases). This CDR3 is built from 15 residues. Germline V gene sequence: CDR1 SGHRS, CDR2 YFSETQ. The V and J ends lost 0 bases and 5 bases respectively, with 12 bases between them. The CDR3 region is CASSLAQRANNEQFF. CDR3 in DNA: TGCGCCAGCAGCTTGGCCCAGCGGGCAAACAATGAGCAGTTCTTC.

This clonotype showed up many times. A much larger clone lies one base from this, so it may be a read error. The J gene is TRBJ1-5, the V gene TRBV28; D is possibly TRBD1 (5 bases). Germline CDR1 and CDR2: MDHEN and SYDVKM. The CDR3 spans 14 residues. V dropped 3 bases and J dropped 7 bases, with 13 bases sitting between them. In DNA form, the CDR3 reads TGTGCCAGCAGTTTTCGAGGGGTGGAACAGCCCCAGCATTTT. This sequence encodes CASSFRGVEQPQHF.

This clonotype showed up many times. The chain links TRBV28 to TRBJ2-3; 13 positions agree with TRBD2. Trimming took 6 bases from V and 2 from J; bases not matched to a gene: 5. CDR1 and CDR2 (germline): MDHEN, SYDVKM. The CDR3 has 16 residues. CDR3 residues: CASSTGTSGITDTQYF. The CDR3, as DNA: TGTGCCAGCAGCACCGGGACTAGCGGGATCACAGATACGCAGTATTTT.

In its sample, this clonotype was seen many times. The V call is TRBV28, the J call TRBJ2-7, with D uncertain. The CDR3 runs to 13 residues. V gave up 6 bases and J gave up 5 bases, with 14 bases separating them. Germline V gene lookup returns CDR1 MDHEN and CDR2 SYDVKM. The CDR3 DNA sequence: TGTGCCAGCAGGTCCGTCGGTTACGACGAGCAGTACTTC. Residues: CASRSVGYDEQYF.

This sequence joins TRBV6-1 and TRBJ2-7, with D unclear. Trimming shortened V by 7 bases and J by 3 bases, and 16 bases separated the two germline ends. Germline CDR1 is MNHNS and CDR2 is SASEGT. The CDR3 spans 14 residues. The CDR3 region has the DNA TGTGCCAGCACACGCCCCAGGAGAAACTACGAGCAGTACTTC. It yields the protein CASTRPRRNYEQYF.

CDR3 residues: CASSPFPQTYNEQFF. CDR3 DNA: TGTGCCAGCTCACCATTCCCGCAGACCTACAATGAGCAGTTCTTC. The chain has TRBV18 and TRBJ2-1, with D hard to call. CDR3 length equals 15 residues. Per the germline V gene, CDR1 is KGHSH and CDR2 is LQKENI. V gave up 2 bases and J gave up 2 bases, with 10 bases separating them.

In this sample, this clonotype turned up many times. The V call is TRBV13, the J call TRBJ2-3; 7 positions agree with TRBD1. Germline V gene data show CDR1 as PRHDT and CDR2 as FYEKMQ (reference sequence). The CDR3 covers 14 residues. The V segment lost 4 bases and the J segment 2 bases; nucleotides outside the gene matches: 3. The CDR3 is CASSWTGDTDTQYF. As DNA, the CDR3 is TGTGCCAGCAGCTGGACAGGTGACACAGATACGCAGTATTTT.

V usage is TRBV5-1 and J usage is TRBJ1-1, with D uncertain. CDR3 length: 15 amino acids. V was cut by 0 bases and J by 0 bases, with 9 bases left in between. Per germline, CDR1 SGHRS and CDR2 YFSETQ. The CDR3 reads CASSLALGMNTEAFF. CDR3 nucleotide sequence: TGCGCCAGCAGCTTGGCCCTGGGAATGAACACTGAAGCTTTCTTT.

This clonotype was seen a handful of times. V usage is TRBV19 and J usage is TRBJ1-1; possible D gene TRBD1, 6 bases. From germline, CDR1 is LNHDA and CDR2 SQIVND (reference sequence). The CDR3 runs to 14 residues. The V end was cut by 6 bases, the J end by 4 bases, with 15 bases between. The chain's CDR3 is CASRATRGGTEAFF. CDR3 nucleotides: TGTGCCAGTAGAGCCACCAGGGGTGGCACTGAAGCTTTCTTT.

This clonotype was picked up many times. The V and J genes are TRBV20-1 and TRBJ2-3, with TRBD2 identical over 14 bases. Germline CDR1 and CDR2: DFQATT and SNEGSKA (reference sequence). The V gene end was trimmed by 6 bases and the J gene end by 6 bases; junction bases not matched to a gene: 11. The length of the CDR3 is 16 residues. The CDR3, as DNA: TGCAGTGCCAACCCCGGGACTAGCGGGAGAGAGGATACGCAGTATTTT. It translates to CSANPGTSGREDTQYF.

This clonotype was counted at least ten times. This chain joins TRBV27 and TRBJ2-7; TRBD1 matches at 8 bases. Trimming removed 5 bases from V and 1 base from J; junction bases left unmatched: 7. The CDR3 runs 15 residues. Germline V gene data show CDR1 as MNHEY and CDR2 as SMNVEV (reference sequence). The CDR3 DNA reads TGTGCCAGCAGTCCCCAGACAGGGGAGTCCTACGAGCAGTACTTC. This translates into CASSPQTGESYEQYF.

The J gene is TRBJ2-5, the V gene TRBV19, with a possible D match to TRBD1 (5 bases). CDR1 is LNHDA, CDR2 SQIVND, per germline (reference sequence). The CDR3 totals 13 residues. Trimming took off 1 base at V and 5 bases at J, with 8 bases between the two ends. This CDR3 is CASSIANRETQYF. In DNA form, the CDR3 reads TGTGCCAGTAGTATAGCAAACAGGGAGACCCAGTACTTC.

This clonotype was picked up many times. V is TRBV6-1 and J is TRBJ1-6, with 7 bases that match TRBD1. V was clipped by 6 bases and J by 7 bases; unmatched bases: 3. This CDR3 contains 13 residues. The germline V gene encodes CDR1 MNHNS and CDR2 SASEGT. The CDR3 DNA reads TGTGCCAGCAGACTGGACAGGAATTCACCCCTCCACTTT. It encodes CASRLDRNSPLHF.